The present TCR beta chain was sequenced within a study of T cells in Graves' hyperthyroidism and ophthalmopathy. Trimming at V came to 4 bases and at J to 7 bases, leaving 9 bases not matched to a gene. From germline, CDR1 is SGHNT and CDR2 YYREEE (reference sequence). The CDR3 runs 15 residues. RNA transcripts provided the source from which TCR beta CDR3 regions were amplified. HTBI primers were the set used in a first-round RT-PCR of the TCR CDR3. Using its own MiXCR run on the multiplex PCR reads, TCRdb lists one record per CDR3 protein. The data show approximately 870,000 distinct CDR3 sequences, roughly 37% seen once. This sample holds PBMCs from approximately 10 ml fresh peripheral blood.

The TCR originated in a man aged 18 to 29 with Graves' hyperthyroidism. Sequences were obtained from blood. The chain links TRBV5-4 to TRBJ2-7, with 12 bases fitting TRBD2. The CDR3 nucleotides are TGTGCCAGCAGCGTTCGACTAGCGGGAGTTATAGAGCAGTACTTC. It encodes CASSVRLAGVIEQYF.